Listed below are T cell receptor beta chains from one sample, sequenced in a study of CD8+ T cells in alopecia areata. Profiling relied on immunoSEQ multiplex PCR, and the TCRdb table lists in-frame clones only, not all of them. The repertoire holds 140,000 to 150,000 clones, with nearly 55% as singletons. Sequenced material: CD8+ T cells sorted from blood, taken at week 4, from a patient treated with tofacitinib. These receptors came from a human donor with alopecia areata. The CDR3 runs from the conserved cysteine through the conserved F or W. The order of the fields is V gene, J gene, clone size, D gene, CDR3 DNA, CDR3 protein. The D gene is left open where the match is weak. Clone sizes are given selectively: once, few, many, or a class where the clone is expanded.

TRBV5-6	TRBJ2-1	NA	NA	TGTGCCAGCAGCGCCCTTGTTGAACTCTCCTACAATGAGCAGTTCTTC	CASSALVELSYNEQFF
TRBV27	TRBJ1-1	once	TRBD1	TGTGCCAGCAGTTTAGGACAGGGGCTGTACACTGAAGCTTTCTTT	CASSLGQGLYTEAFF
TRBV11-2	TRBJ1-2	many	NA	TGTGCCAGCAGCTTAGGGGGAGAATTTGGCTACACCTTC	CASSLGGEFGYTF
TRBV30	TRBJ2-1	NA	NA	TGTGCCTGGAGTGTAGGGGCCTACAATGAGCAGTTCTTC	CAWSVGAYNEQFF
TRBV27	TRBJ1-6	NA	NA	TGTGCCAGCGGCAGTGGGGGGCCCTATTCACCCCTCCACTTT	CASGSGGPYSPLHF
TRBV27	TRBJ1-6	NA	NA	TGTGCCAGCAGTTTAGCCGAGTATTCACCCCTCCACTTT	CASSLAEYSPLHF
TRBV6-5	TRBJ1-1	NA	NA	TGTGCCAGCAGTCTAACAGAGAACACTGAAGCTTTCTTT	CASSLTENTEAFF
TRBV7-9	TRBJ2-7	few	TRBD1	TGTGCCGGGGACGGGACAGGGTCCTACGAGCAGTACTTC	CAGDGTGSYEQYF
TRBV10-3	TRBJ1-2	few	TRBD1	TGTGCCATCAGTCCGGGACAGGGATCCTATGGCTACACCTTC	CAISPGQGSYGYTF
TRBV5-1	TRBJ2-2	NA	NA	TGCGCCAGCAGCTTGCTGCGGGCCGAAGGGGAGCTGTTTTTT	CASSLLRAEGELFF
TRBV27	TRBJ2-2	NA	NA	TGTGCCAGCAGTTTATCGGGAAGATCTAGGGAGCTGTTTTTT	CASSLSGRSRELFF
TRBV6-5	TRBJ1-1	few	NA	TGTGCCAGCAGTTACTCGAGTTGGGGGCTGAACACTGAAGCTTTCTTT	CASSYSSWGLNTEAFF
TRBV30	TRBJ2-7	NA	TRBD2	TGTGCCTGGAGTTCAGGGAGGGGAGCCTACGAGCAGTACTTC	CAWSSGRGAYEQYF
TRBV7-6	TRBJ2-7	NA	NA	TGTGCCAGCAGCTTAGGAAGTCCCCGCGAGCAGTACTTC	CASSLGSPREQYF
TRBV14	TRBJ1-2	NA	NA	TGTGCCAGCAGCCAACTACCGGGAGGGGGATTTTATGGCTACACCTTC	CASSQLPGGGFYGYTF
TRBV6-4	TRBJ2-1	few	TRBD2	TGTGCCAGCAGTGACCGGGTCGGGGGGTCCTACAATGAGCAGTTCTTC	CASSDRVGGSYNEQFF
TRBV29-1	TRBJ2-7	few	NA	TGCAGCGTGGGCGGGTTGGGCGACGCCTACGAGCAGTACTTC	CSVGGLGDAYEQYF
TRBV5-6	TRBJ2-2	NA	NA	TGTGCCAGCAGCCTTGACAGGAACACCGGGGAGCTGTTTTTT	CASSLDRNTGELFF
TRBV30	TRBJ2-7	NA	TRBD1	TGTGCCTGGACCGGACAGGATACCTACGAGCAGTACTTC	CAWTGQDTYEQYF
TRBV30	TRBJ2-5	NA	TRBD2	TGTGCCTGGAGAATGGGGCGGGGGGAGCAAGAGACCCAGTACTTC	CAWRMGRGEQETQYF
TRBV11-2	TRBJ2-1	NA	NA	TGTGCCAGCAGCTTAGAGGCCAGTTTGGGGAATGAGCAGTTCTTC	CASSLEASLGNEQFF
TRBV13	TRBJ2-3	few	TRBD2	TGTGCCAGCAGCCTTACTAGCGGGGGGGCCTCAGATACGCAGTATTTT	CASSLTSGGASDTQYF
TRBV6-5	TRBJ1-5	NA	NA	TGTGCCAGCAGCAACTTACCAGTGTCTGGTCAGCCCCAGCATTTT	CASSNLPVSGQPQHF
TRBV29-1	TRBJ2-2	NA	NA	TGCAGCGTTGTAGGGGGGAACACCGGGGAGCTGTTTTTT	CSVVGGNTGELFF
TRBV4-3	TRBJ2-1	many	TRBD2	TGCGCCAGCAGCCAAGATAGCGGGGGGGCCACGGTTGAGCAGTTCTTC	CASSQDSGGATVEQFF
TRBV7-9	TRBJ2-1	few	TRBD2	TGTGCCAGCAGCATGCTAGCGGGGGAGACTATCAATGAGCAGTTCTTC	CASSMLAGETINEQFF
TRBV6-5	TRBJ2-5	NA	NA	TGTGCCAGCAGTTCGCCGGGACCCCCGGAGACCCAGTACTTC	CASSSPGPPETQYF
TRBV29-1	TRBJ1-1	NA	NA	TGCAGCGTGCGCAGTGGACAAGAGACTGAAGCTTTCTTT	CSVRSGQETEAFF
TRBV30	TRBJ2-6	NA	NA	TGTGCCTGGAGTGTATCAGGGGCCAACGTCCTGACTTTC	CAWSVSGANVLTF
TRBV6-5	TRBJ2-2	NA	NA	TGTGCCAGCAGTTACGCAGGGGAGGTCGGGGAGCTGTTTTTT	CASSYAGEVGELFF
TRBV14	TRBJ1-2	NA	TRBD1	TGTGCCAGCAGCCAAGTAGCAGGGGGCAGGGGCTACACCTTC	CASSQVAGGRGYTF